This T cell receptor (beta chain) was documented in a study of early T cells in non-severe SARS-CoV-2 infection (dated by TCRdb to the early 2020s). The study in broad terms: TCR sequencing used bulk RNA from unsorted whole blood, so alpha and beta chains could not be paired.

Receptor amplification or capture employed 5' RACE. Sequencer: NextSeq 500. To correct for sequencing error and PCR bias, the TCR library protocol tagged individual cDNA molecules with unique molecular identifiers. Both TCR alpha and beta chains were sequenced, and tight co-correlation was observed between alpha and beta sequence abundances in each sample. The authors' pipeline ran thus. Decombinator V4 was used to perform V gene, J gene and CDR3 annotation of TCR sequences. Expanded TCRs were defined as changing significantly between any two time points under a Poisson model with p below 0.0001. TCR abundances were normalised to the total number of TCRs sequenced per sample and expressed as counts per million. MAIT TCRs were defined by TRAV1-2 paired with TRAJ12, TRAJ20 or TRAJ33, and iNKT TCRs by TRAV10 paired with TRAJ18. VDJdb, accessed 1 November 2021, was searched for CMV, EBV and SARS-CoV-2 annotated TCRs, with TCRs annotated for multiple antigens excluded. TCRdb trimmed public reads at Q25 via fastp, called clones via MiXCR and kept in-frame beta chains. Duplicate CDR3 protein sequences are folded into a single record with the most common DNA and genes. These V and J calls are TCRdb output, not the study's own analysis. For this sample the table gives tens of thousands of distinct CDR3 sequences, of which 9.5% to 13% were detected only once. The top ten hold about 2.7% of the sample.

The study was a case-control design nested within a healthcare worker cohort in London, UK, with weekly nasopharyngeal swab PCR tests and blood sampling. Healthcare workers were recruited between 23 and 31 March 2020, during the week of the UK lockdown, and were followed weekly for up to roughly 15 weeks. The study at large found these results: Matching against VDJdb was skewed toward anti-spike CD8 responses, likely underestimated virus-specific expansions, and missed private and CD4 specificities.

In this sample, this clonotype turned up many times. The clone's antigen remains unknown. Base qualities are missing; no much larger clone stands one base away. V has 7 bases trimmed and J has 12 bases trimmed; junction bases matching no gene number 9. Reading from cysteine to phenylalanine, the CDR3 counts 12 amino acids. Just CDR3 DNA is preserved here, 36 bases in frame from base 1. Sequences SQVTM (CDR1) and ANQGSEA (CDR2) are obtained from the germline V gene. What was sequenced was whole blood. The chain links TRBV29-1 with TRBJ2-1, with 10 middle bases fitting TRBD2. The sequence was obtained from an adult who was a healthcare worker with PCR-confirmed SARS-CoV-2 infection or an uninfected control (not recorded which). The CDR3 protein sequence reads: CSALSGGARQFF. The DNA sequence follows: TGCAGCGCTCTAAGCGGGGGGGCCCGGCAGTTCTTC.